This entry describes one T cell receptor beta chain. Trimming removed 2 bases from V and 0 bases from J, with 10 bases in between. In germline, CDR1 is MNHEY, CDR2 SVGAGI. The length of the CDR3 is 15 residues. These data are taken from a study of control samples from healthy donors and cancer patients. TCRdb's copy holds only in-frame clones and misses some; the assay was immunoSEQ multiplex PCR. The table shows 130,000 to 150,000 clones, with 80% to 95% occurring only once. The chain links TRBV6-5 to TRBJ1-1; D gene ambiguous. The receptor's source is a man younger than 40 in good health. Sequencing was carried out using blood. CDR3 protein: CASSYSRRVNTEAFF. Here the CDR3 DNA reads TGTGCCAGCAGTTACAGCCGTAGGGTGAACACTGAAGCTTTCTTT.